The following is a T cell receptor (beta chain) sequence with its context. This CDR3 contains 19 residues. The J segment lost 5 bases and the V segment lost 0 bases, leaving 16 bases of the junction unmatched. Germline V gene data show CDR1 as SGHNT and CDR2 as YENEEA. Primers included in the PCR were 60 Vbeta and 13 Jbeta primers. Method: immunoSEQ multiplex PCR; TCRdb's copy keeps in-frame clones and lacks some. The sample has around 200,000 clones, roughly 79% seen once. This sample was included in a study of cytomegalovirus exposure and HLA in healthy donors. J is TRBJ2-7 and V is TRBV11-3; the match to TRBD2 covers 10 bases. The sample taken for sequencing was PBMCs. The TCR was taken from a man aged 25 to 40 in good health and CMV-seronegative. In nucleotides, the CDR3 is TGTGCCAGCAGCTTAGAGTTCCCACTAACTAGCGGGGAGACCCACGAGCAGTACTTC. It translates to CASSLEFPLTSGETHEQYF.